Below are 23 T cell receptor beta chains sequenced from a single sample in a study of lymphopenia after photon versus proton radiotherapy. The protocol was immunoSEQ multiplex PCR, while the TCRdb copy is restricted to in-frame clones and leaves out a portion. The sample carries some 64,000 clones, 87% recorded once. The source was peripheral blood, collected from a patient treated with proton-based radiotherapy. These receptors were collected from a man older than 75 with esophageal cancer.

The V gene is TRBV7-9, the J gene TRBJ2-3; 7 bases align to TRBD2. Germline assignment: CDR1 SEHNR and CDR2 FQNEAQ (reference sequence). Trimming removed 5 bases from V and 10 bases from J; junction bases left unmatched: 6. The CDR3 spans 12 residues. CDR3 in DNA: TGTGCCAGCAGCCGAGGGACTATTTCGCAGTATTTT. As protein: CASSRGTISQYF.

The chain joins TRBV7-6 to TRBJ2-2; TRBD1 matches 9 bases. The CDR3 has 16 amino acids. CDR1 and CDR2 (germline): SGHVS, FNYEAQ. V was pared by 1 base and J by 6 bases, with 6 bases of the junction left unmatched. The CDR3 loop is CASSLEATGGSGELFF. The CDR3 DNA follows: TGTGCCAGCAGCTTAGAAGCTACAGGGGGCTCCGGGGAGCTGTTTTTT.

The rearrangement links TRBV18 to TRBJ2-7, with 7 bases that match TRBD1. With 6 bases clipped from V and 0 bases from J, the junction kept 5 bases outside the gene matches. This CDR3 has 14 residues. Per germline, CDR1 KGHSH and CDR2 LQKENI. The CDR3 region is CASSPDRDSYEQYF. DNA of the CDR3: TGTGCCAGCTCCCCCGACAGGGACTCCTACGAGCAGTACTTC.

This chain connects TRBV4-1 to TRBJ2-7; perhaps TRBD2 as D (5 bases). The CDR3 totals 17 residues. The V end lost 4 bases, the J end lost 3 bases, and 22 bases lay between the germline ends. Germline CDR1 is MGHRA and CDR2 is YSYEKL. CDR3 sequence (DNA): TGCGCCAGCAGCCTACCTCCGGGGTTTCTTTTCGTCTACGAGCAGTACTTC. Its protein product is CASSLPPGFLFVYEQYF.

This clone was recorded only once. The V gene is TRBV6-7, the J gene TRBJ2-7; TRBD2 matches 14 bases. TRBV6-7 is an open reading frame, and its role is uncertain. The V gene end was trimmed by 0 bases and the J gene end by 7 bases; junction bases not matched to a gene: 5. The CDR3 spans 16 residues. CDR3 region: CASSYSRTSGRYEQYF. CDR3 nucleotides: TGTGCCAGCAGTTACTCGAGGACTAGCGGGAGGTATGAGCAGTACTTC.

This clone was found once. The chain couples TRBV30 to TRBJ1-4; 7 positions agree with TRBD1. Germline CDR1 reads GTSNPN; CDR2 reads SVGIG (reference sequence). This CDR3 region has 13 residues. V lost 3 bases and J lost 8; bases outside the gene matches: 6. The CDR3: CAWRGQSFEKLFF. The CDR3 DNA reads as TGTGCCTGGAGGGGACAGAGTTTCGAAAAACTGTTTTTT.

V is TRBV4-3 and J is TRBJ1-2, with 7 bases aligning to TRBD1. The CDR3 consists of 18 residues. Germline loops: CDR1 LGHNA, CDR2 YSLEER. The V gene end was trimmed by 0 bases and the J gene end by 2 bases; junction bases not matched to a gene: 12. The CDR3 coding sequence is TGCGCCAGCAGCCAAGATCTGTTCGCCGGCAGGGGGAACTATGGCTACACCTTC. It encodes CASSQDLFAGRGNYGYTF.

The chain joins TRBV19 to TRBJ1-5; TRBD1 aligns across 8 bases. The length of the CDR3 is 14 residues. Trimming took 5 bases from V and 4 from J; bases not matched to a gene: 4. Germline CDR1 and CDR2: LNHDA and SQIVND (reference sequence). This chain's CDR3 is CASSQRDRNQPQHF. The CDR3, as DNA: TGTGCCAGTAGTCAAAGGGACAGGAATCAGCCCCAGCATTTT.

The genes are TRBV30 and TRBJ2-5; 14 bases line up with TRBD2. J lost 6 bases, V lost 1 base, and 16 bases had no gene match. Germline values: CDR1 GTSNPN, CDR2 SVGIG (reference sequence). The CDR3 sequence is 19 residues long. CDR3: CAWSAQRGLAGGPRKTQYF. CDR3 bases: TGTGCCTGGAGTGCCCAGAGAGGACTAGCGGGAGGCCCCCGGAAGACCCAGTACTTC.

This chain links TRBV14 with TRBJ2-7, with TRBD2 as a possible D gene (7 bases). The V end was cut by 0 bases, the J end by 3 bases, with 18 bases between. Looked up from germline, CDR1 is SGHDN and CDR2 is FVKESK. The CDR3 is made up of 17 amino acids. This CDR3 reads CASSQDHPGRGNYEQYF. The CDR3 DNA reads TGTGCCAGCAGCCAAGATCATCCTGGGAGGGGGAACTACGAGCAGTACTTC.

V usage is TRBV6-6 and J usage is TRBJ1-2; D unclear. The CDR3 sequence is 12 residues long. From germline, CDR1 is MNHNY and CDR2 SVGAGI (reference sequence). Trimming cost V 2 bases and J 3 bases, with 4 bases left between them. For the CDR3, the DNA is TGTGCCAGCAGTTACGAGGACTATGGCTACACCTTC. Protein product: CASSYEDYGYTF.

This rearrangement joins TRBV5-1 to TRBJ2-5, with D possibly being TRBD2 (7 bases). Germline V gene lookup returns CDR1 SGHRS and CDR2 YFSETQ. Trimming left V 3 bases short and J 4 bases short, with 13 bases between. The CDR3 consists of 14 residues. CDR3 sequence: CASSWGGQGETQYF. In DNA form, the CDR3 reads TGCGCCAGCAGCTGGGGGGGGCAAGGAGAGACCCAGTACTTC. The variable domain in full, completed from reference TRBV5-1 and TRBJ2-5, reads KAGVTQTPRYLIKTRGQQVTLSCSPISGHRSVSWYQQTPGQGLQFLFEYFSETQRNKGNFPGRFSGRQFSNSRSEMNVSTLELGDSALYLCASSWGGQGETQYFGPGTRLLVL.

This CDR3 reads CASSVGQQETQYF. The CDR3 DNA reads TGTGCCAGCAGCGTAGGGCAGCAAGAGACCCAGTACTTC. The chain is built from TRBV9 and TRBJ2-5; D gene unclear. Germline assignment: CDR1 SGDLS and CDR2 YYNGEE. The CDR3 totals 13 residues. Trimming removed 0 bases from V and 2 bases from J, with 5 bases in between.

This CDR3 reads CASSPGVRGGQPQHF. CDR3 nucleotides: TGTGCCAGCAGCCCGGGGGTCAGGGGCGGTCAGCCCCAGCATTTT. This sequence joins TRBV7-8 and TRBJ1-5, with D possibly matching TRBD1 (6 bases). The germline gives CDR1 SGHVS, CDR2 FQNEAQ. CDR3 length: 15 residues. V was pared by 5 bases and J by 6 bases, with 17 bases between.

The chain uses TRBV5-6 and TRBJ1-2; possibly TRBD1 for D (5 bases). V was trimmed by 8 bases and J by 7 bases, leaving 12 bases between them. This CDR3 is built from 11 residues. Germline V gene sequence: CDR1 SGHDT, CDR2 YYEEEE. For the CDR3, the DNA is TGTGCCAGTCATGCAAGGGGTGGCTACACCTTC. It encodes CASHARGGYTF.

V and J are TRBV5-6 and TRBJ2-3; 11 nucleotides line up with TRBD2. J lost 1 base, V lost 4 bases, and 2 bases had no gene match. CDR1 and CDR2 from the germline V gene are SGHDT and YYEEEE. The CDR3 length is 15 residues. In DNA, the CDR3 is TGTGCCAGCAGCGGTAGCGGGAGGGGCACAGATACGCAGTATTTT. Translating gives CASSGSGRGTDTQYF.

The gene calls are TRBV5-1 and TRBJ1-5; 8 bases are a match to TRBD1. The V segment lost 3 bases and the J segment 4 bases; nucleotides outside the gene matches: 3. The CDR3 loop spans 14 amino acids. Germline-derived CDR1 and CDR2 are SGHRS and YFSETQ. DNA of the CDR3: TGCGCCAGCAGCTATACAGGGGGGAATCAGCCCCAGCATTTT. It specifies CASSYTGGNQPQHF.

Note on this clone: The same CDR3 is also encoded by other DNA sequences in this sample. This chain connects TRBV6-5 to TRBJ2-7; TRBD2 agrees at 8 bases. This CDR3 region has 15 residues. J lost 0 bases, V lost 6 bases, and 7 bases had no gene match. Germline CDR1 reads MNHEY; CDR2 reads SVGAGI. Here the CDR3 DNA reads TGTGCCAGCAGGCCCGGGGGGGGGCCCTCCTACGAGCAGTACTTC. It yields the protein CASRPGGGPSYEQYF.

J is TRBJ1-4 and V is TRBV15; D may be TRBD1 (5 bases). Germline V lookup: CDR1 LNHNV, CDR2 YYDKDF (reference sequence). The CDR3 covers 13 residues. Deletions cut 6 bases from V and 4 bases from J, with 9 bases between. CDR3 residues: CATRYRSNEKLFF. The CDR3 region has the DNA TGTGCCACCAGGTACAGGAGTAATGAAAAACTGTTTTTT. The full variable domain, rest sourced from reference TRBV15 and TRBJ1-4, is DAMVIQNPRYQVTQFGKPVTLSCSQTLNHNVMYWYQQKSSQAPKLLFHYYDKDFNNEADTPDNFQSRRPNTSFCFLDIRSPGLGDTAMYLCATRYRSNEKLFFGSGTQLSVL.

The CDR3 loop reads CASSLDRRDSLHNEQFF. CDR3 sequence (DNA): TGTGCCAGCAGCTTAGACCGTCGGGACAGCCTACACAATGAGCAGTTCTTC. J is TRBJ2-1 and V is TRBV11-2; 7 positions agree with TRBD1. The CDR3 length is 17 residues. CDR1 and CDR2 from the germline V gene are SGHAT and FQNNGV. V lost 0 bases, J lost 5 bases, and 10 bases stayed unmatched.

The DNA of the CDR3 is TGTGCCAGCAGCTCCGGAGTAGCGGGAATCGAGACCCAGTACTTC. Amino acids: CASSSGVAGIETQYF. The V and J genes are TRBV5-4 and TRBJ2-5; 8 bases match TRBD2. The CDR3 length is 15 residues. The germline gives CDR1 SGHNT, CDR2 YYREEE (reference sequence). V gave up 3 bases and J gave up 5 bases; unmatched junction bases: 9.

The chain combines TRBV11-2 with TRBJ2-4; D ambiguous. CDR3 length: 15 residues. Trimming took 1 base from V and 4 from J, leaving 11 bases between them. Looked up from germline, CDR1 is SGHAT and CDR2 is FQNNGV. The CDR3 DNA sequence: TGTGCCAGCAGCTTAGGGTTCTGGAAAAAAAACATTCAGTACTTC. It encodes CASSLGFWKKNIQYF.

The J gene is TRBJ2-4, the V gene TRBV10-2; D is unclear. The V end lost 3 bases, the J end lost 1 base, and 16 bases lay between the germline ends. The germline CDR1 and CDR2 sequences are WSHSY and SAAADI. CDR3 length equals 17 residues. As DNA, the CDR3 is TGCGCCAGCAGTGATATTCAGAACAGTAGGGCCAAAAACATTCAGTACTTC. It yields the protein CASSDIQNSRAKNIQYF.